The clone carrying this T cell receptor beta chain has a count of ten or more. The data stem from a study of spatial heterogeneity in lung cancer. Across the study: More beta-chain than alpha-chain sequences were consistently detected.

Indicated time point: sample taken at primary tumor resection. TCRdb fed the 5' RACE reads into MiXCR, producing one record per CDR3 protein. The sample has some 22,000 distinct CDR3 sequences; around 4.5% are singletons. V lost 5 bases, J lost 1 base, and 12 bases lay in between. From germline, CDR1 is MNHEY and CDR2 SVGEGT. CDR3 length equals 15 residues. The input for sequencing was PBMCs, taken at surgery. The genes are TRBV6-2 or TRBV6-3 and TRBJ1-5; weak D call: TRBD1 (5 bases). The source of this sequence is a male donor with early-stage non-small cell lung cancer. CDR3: CASSPQGGSNQPQHF. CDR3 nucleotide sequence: TGTGCCAGCAGTCCCCAGGGAGGGAGCAATCAGCCCCAGCATTTT.